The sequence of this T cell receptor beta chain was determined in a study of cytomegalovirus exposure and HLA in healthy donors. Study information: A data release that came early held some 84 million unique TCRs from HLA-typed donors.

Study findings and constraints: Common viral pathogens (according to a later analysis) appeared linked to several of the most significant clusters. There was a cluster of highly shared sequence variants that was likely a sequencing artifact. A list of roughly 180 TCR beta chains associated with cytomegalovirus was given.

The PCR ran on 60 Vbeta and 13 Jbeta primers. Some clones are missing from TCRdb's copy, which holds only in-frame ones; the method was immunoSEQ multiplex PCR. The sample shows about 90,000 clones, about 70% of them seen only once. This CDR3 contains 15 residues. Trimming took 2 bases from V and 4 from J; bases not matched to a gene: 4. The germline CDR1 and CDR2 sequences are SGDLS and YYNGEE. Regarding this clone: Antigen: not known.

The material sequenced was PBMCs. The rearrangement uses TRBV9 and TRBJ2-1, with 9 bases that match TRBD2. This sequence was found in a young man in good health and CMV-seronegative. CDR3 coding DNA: TGTGCCAGCAGCGTTAGCGGGGGAGTTTACAATGAGCAGTTCTTC. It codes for CASSVSGGVYNEQFF.